These 14 T cell receptor beta chains came from one sample sequenced in a study of regulatory T cells in long-lasting Graves disease. Sequencing libraries for TCR beta were prepared with iRepertoire HTBI primers and Arm-PCR of CDR3 regions. Using its own MiXCR run on the multiplex PCR reads, TCRdb lists one record per CDR3 protein. This table holds about 400,000 distinct CDR3 sequences, 15% found once. Indicated time point: newly diagnosed GD, antithyroid drugs for less than 3 months. Extracted PBMC RNA gave rise to the TCR library. These data also featured in a second study, about T cells in Graves' hyperthyroidism and ophthalmopathy.

The sample in question was peripheral blood mononuclear cells (PBMCs), obtained at new diagnosis, from a patient treated with antithyroid drugs. The receptor source for this set is a woman between 40 and 55 years old with Graves disease.

This clonotype was found a few times. The chain combines TRBV3-1 with TRBJ2-3; 7 nucleotides match TRBD1. Germline lookup yields CDR1 LGHDT and CDR2 YNNKEL (reference sequence). Germline trimming cut 4 bases from V and 1 base from J; bases unmatched to any gene: 5. The CDR3 sequence is 15 residues long. CDR3 sequence (DNA): TGTGCCAGCAGCCGGTTCGACAGGGGCACAGATACGCAGTATTTT. Amino acid sequence: CASSRFDRGTDTQYF.

This clonotype has a count of ten or more. V gene TRBV7-3 combines with J gene TRBJ2-2; D is possibly TRBD1 (5 bases). The germline V gene has CDR1 SGHTA and CDR2 FQGTGA. V lost 0 bases to trimming and J lost 3 bases, with 5 bases between them. The CDR3 spans 14 residues. CDR3 region: CASSLTRDTGELFF. In DNA form, the CDR3 reads TGTGCCAGCAGCTTAACCAGGGACACCGGGGAGCTGTTTTTT.

This clonotype was recorded at least ten times. The J gene is TRBJ2-5, the V gene TRBV7-2; 11 bases are shared with TRBD2. The germline gives CDR1 SGHTA, CDR2 FQGNSA. This CDR3 contains 14 residues. V gave up 4 bases and J gave up 5 bases; unmatched junction bases: 3. CDR3 amino acids: CASSWVAGGETQYF. The CDR3 DNA reads as TGTGCCAGCAGCTGGGTAGCGGGAGGGGAGACCCAGTACTTC.

There are a few counts of this clonotype. This chain links TRBV14 with TRBJ2-1; 7 nucleotides align to TRBD2. The CDR3 sequence is 15 residues long. With V trimmed by 4 bases and J by 3 bases, 6 bases remained unmatched. CDR1 SGHDN and CDR2 FVKESK come from the germline V gene. In DNA, the CDR3 is TGTGCCAGCAGCCGAGGGGCGGGGGACTACAATGAGCAGTTCTTC. Residues: CASSRGAGDYNEQFF.

This clonotype was observed at least ten times. The chain carries TRBV20-1 and TRBJ2-1; 9 bases fit TRBD2. The CDR3 totals 15 residues. V lost 0 bases to trimming and J lost 6 bases; unmatched junction nucleotides: 6. Per germline, CDR1 DFQATT and CDR2 SNEGSKA (reference sequence). The CDR3 here is CSARDWREGSNEQFF. The CDR3 bases are TGCAGTGCTAGAGATTGGCGGGAGGGAAGCAATGAGCAGTTCTTC.

The chain has TRBV5-1 and TRBJ2-7, with D possibly being TRBD2 (6 bases). The V gene's germline CDR1 is SGHRS and CDR2 YFSETQ. V lost 3 bases and J lost 0, with 10 bases in between. This CDR3 spans 14 amino acids. CDR3 region: CASSSEGFSYEQYF. The CDR3 nucleotides are TGCGCCAGCAGCTCGGAGGGTTTCTCCTACGAGCAGTACTTC.

The sample holds many counts of this clonotype. V and J are TRBV7-2 and TRBJ2-1, with TRBD1 as a possible D gene (5 bases). Germline V gene sequence: CDR1 SGHTA, CDR2 FQGNSA. V was cut by 1 base and J by 10 bases, with 8 bases left in between. The CDR3 loop spans 12 amino acids. In DNA form, the CDR3 reads TGTGCCAGCAGCTTAGTGGCAGGGGAGCAGTTCTTC. Its translation is CASSLVAGEQFF.

This clonotype has ten or more counts. The chain has TRBV30 and TRBJ2-1; 9 bases are a match to TRBD1. The CDR3 extends over 14 amino acids. After removal of 2 bases from V and 4 bases from J, the junction contained 3 bases not matched to a gene. In germline, CDR1 is GTSNPN, CDR2 SVGIG (reference sequence). CDR3 protein: CAWSPGTGYNEQFF. DNA of the CDR3: TGTGCCTGGAGTCCCGGGACAGGGTACAATGAGCAGTTCTTC.

This clonotype was detected many times. This chain joins TRBV6-1 and TRBJ1-1, with D possibly TRBD1 on 5 matching bases. Looked up from germline, CDR1 is MNHNS and CDR2 is SASEGT. The CDR3 has 13 residues. V was pared by 5 bases and J by 3 bases, with 10 bases between. The CDR3 bases are TGTGCCAGCAGTACCCGCAGGGACACTGAAGCTTTCTTT. This encodes CASSTRRDTEAFF.

This clonotype was counted many times. CDR3: CASRVTGLDTEAFF. CDR3 sequence (DNA): TGTGCCAGCAGGGTGACAGGGCTGGACACTGAAGCTTTCTTT. The rearrangement joins TRBV28 to TRBJ1-1, with 7 positions matching TRBD1. After removal of 6 bases from V and 3 bases from J, the junction contained 7 bases not matched to a gene. Germline V lookup: CDR1 MDHEN, CDR2 SYDVKM. The CDR3 has 14 residues.

This clonotype appeared many times. The CDR3 loop is CASSQDSGWGTEAFF. DNA for the CDR3: TGTGCCAGCAGCCAAGATAGCGGTTGGGGGACTGAAGCTTTCTTT. J is TRBJ1-1 and V is TRBV14; the D gene is possibly TRBD1 (5 bases). The CDR3 covers 15 residues. Germline CDR1 and CDR2: SGHDN and FVKESK. V was pared by 0 bases and J by 5 bases, with 13 bases between.

This clonotype has more than one count but fewer than ten. The chain combines TRBV28 with TRBJ2-6; 10 bases align to TRBD1. The CDR3 runs 19 residues. Per the germline V gene, CDR1 is MDHEN and CDR2 is SYDVKM. Trimming removed 1 base from V and 2 bases from J; junction bases left unmatched: 8. Written as DNA, the CDR3 is TGTGCCAGCAGTTTATTACCCCCCGGGACAGGGGCTGGGGCCAACGTCCTGACTTTC. Protein sequence: CASSLLPPGTGAGANVLTF.

This clonotype was recorded at least ten times. This chain connects TRBV2 to TRBJ1-5; D not certain. The CDR3 is made up of 13 amino acids. Trimming removed 4 bases from V and 6 bases from J, with 10 bases in between. Germline V gene lookup returns CDR1 SNHLY and CDR2 FYNNEI. CDR3 amino acids: CASSVGSAQPQHF. CDR3 sequence (DNA): TGTGCCAGCAGTGTGGGGTCAGCTCAGCCCCAGCATTTT.

This clonotype was recorded many times. The chain uses TRBV5-6 and TRBJ1-2, with D unresolved. Between the trimmed V and J ends, which lost 0 bases and 8 bases, there was a span of 11 bases. This CDR3 has 13 amino acids. Germline CDR1 SGHDT, CDR2 YYEEEE. CDR3 in DNA: TGTGCCAGCAGCTTGGATGGCAGCTCCGGCTACACCTTC. Amino acid sequence: CASSLDGSSGYTF.